This TCR beta chain was profiled in a study of metastatic and nonmetastatic thyroid tumors. No treatment had been given to any patient before thyroid surgery. This clone was seen many times. One junction end does not reproduce the germline sequence, and a read error may be involved. TCRdb re-called clones via MiXCR from the PCR reads. The sample has tens of thousands of clones; less than 20% are singletons. CDR3 length equals 12 residues. The germline CDR1 and CDR2 sequences are SGHDT and YYEEEE. The receptor was derived from a female donor with papillary thyroid cancer or a benign thyroid nodule (not recorded which). Some clones in this sample may be carry-over from other donors' samples. Sequenced sample: blood. The rearrangement joins TRBV5-6 to TRBJ1-6; D ambiguous. Written as DNA, the CDR3 is TGTGCCAGCAGCGCCTATAGTTCACCCCTCCACTTT. It codes for CASSAYSSPLHF.